Listed here is a single T cell receptor (beta chain). Its antigen remains unidentified. Per-base quality was not reported, and no clone a single base away is much larger than it. These data come from a study of T cell responses to AZD1222 COVID-19 vaccine (dated by TCRdb to about 2021). About the investigation overall: AZD1222 recipients whose second dose came at about 4 weeks and those whose second dose came at about 12 weeks were combined into one group, since spike-specific TCR depth and breadth did not differ between the two schedules. TCR sequencing was performed for about 250 trial participants, of whom 207 were given two doses of AZD1222 and about 25 were given two doses of MenACWY control vaccine. Trial participants were enrolled by age into 18-55, 56-69 and 70-plus year subgroups, with roughly 160, 29 and 62 TCR-sequenced participants respectively. Points the paper makes about the study in general: In the small 56-69-year group, the increase in depth fell short of significance, most likely because of low power. A significant rise in spike-specific TCR breadth and depth was observed after two AZD1222 doses relative to day 0 and relative to MenACWY recipients. Participants were mostly white British, with more females than males. The authors suggested clonal diversity may have been underestimated. Conclusions about previously exposed vaccinees were limited because only a handful of AZD1222 recipients were SARS-CoV-2 seropositive at baseline. The whole spike protein was spanned by vaccine-associated CD4 TCRs, and dominant responses were seen in regions 160-218 and 743-854. Because no samples from the day 14 peak response were available, repertoires could be characterized only after the peak T cell response. Reportedly, close to half of the unique spike-specific TCRs recognized epitopes lying outside the regions that are mutated in the B.1.351 and B.1.1.7 variants.

There are 15 amino acids in the CDR3, from cysteine to phenylalanine inclusive. The sequence is cut down to CDR3 DNA, 45 bases in frame from base 1. The germline V gene gives CDR1 as SGHAT and CDR2 as FQNNGV. V is reduced by 3 bases and J by 1 base, leaving a spacing of 9 bases between them. The CDR3 regions of human TCRbeta chains were analyzed by immunosequencing. Regarding the original processing steps: Repertoire TCRs were checked for matches against a reference library of SARS-CoV-2-specific TCRs that had been generated using the MIRA antigen-specificity platform. Breadth meant the fraction of unique TCRs that were SARS-CoV-2-associated, whereas depth meant the fraction of total T cells that were SARS-CoV-2-associated. Using the MIRA data, each spike-specific TCR was assigned both to the spike region to which the TCR was reactive and to a CD4 or CD8 class. Log10-transformed breadth and depth values were compared by one-way ANOVA with Sidak's multiple comparisons tests. The clones in this table, taken by TCRdb from immuneACCESS, are in-frame only. Not every clone is retained; where verified, under half of the shortfall comes from an unresolved V gene, and the cause of the rest is unknown. For V, J and clone size, that table is used; D and trimming come from the DNA. The sample table lists 100,000 to 120,000 clones, about 81% of them with a count of one. Jointly, the top ten make up 5% of the sample.

The meaning of the sample's time point label: baseline before first vaccination. The vaccinee samples were drawn from two UK trials, COV001 and COV002, one of which was a single-blind randomized controlled phase 2/3 trial testing AZD1222 (ChAdOx1 nCoV-19) in healthy adults. For TCRbeta chain sequencing, PBMC samples from trial participants were taken at day 0 and at day 28 after the second dose. Source: peripheral blood, taken on day 0 of AZD1222 vaccination. The sequence came from an adult in good health. The chain links TRBV11-2 with TRBJ2-2; the D segment could be TRBD1, given 6 matching bases. The DNA sequence is given as TGTGCCAGCAGCTTGATACAGGGGAACACCGGGGAGCTGTTTTTT. It codes for CASSLIQGNTGELFF. Here the CDR3 is joined to the reference TRBV11-2 and TRBJ2-2 genes, and the full variable domain is: EAGVAQSPRYKIIEKRQSVAFWCNPISGHATLYWYQQILGQGPKLLIQFQNNGVVDDSQLPKDRFSAERLKGVDSTLKIQPAKLEDSAVYLCASSLIQGNTGELFFGEGSRLTVL.